This entry concerns a single T cell receptor beta chain. Clones were sequenced by immunoSEQ multiplex PCR, and TCRdb holds only the in-frame ones, with some missing. Counted here are about 33,000 clones, 90% to 95% occurring once; the ten biggest clones make up approximately 0.16%. This specimen comes from a study of circulating and synovial CD4+ cells in juvenile arthritis. There are 15 residues in the CDR3. Germline V CDR1 and CDR2: MDHEN, SYDVKM. The ends lost 5 bases at V and 3 bases at J; junction bases unmatched: 8. This clonotype was sampled from a human donor with juvenile idiopathic arthritis. Sample: CD4+ T cells from blood. This chain links TRBV28 with TRBJ2-7; TRBD1 matches 9 bases. The CDR3 DNA reads as TGTGCCAGCAGTCTCCGGGACAGGGTTTACTACGAGCAGTACTTC. Residues: CASSLRDRVYYEQYF.